This T cell receptor beta chain emerged from a study of shared clonotypes between healthy human individuals (dated by TCRdb to 2019 to 2021). The study in broad terms: Three men and two women, aged 18 to 49 years, made up the cohort. For each donor, CD4 naive and CD4 memory were each run on three plates, CD8 naive on two plates, and CD8 memory on one plate. Leukapheresis yielded between about 0.94 and 9.5 billion PBMCs per donor. The study deeply sequenced blood TCR repertoires of five healthy adults to estimate repertoire size and the extent of clonotype sharing between individuals. To increase sequencing depth and limit assay-specific biases, TCR repertoire library preparation and sequencing were carried out by different laboratories using diverse techniques.

V is shortened by 0 bases, J by 4 bases, and the region joining them spans 9 bases. The CDR3 runs 14 amino acids, cysteine and phenylalanine included. Of the read, only the CDR3 DNA is kept; its 42 bases are in frame from base 1. For CDR1 and CDR2, the germline V gene lists SGDLS and YYNGEE. With respect to this clone: Its cognate antigen has yet to be identified. Nothing much larger sits one base from this clone, and base qualities are not available.

Healthy HIV-negative adults with no recently reported acute infections or vaccinations were included as donors. Every donor was a Caucasian adult living in Nashville, Tennessee, USA. Magnetic negative selection was used to enrich CD4+ T cells, after which naive cells were positively selected on CD45RA and the negative fraction became the memory subset. Blood was obtained by leukapheresis, after which PBMCs were separated by Ficoll-Histopaque density gradient centrifugation and cryopreserved in liquid nitrogen vapor phase. Analytical flow cytometry was used to check the purity and quantity of every magnetically sorted T cell population. From each sorted fraction, genomic DNA was isolated and quantified by UV absorbance on a Nanodrop 2000c. Study-level results and caveats: Pairwise subsampling indicated that sequencing depth was expected to affect the degree of clonotype sharing among donors. Sampling was restricted to blood, and TCR repertoires in tissues likely differ from the TCR repertoires found in blood. Even with the large sequencing depth, rarefaction of the sorted-subset datasets indicated that sequencing was incomplete. Compared with non-shared clonotypes, clonotypes shared by all four sorted-subset donors had higher generation probabilities. Naive subsets generally had larger estimated clonotype richness than memory subsets. The genetic and exposure-history diversity represented was limited by the small number of donors. Sharing across four donors was observed for about 5% of naive CD4, 3% to 4% of naive CD8, around 2.5% of memory CD4, and roughly 0.43% of memory CD8 clonotypes.

TCR CDR3 regions were amplified from genomic DNA by multiplex PCR using the deep immunoSEQ assay. For each cell subset, the extracted genomic DNA was distributed evenly across all wells of several immunoSEQ 96-well plates, and each plate served as one replicate. For sorted subsets, approximately 190 ng genomic DNA, equal to 25,000 to 35,000 T cell genomes, was loaded into each replicate PCR. Purified libraries were quantified with a Qubit 3.0 fluorometer, sized on a Bioanalyzer 2100, and re-quantified with the KAPA Library Quantification kit. Each immunoSEQ 96-well plate was sequenced on its own single-read 150-cycle Illumina NextSeq 550 flow cell. The authors processed their data as follows. Because the immunoSEQ output included only junctional sequences and no quality scores, the filtering could not be the same as the filtering used for full-length reads. To assign V/J genes and CDR3, sequences were annotated using PyIR, a Python wrapper for IgBLAST v1.9, with IMGT germline references. Reads were removed for weak V/J assignments (E-value above 1e-6), missing CDR3, stop codons, out-of-frame junctions, or ambiguous translated residues. V3J clonotypes were defined by identical inferred V gene, J gene, and CDR3 amino acid sequence. Percentage overlap between repertoires was calculated by dividing the number of shared unique clonotypes by the size of the smaller repertoire. RTK rarefaction, the Chao1 estimator, and Recon v2.1 estimates of unobserved clonotypes were used to assess repertoire richness. For all TCRbeta clonotypes obtained by the gDNA method from a few donors, generation probabilities were computed with OLGA. TCRdb took over this immuneACCESS table, retaining in-frame rearrangements with V and J assigned. Such tables are incomplete; in checked studies, under half of the missing clones stem from an unresolved V gene, and the remainder is unexplained. Clone size and the V and J calls come from that table; the DNA yielded D and trimming. The sample includes about 2 million clones, with roughly 95% observed a single time. The ten largest clones take up 0.13% of the sample.

The chain is made from TRBV9 and TRBJ2-3; a weak D assignment points to TRBD2 (5 bases agree). This receptor was identified in a man aged 18 to 29 in good health. Specimen: naive CD4+ T cells sorted from blood. The meaning of the sample's cell subset or site label: CD45RA+ positively selected. The CDR3 reads CASSVAGVPDTQYF. The DNA sequence is given as TGTGCCAGCAGCGTAGCCGGGGTGCCAGATACGCAGTATTTT.